What follows are 20 T cell receptor beta chains derived from one specimen sequenced in a study of breast tumors, draining lymph nodes, adjacent tissues. One entry per CDR3 protein results from TCRdb running MiXCR on the multiplex PCR reads. The data hold 50,000 to 85,000 distinct CDR3 sequences, with less than 45% observed a single time. The source material was breast tumor tissue. The receptors here all came from a female donor with breast cancer. Some clones in this sample may be carry-over from other donors' samples.

Turning to this clonotype: One end of the junction does not line up with germline, which may come from a read error. The chain carries TRBV5-1 and TRBJ2-7, with 7 nucleotides matching TRBD1. Germline values: CDR1 SGHRS, CDR2 YFSETQ. The CDR3 contains 13 residues. The CDR3: CANSLGDSNDQYF. The CDR3 nucleotides are TGCGCCAACAGCTTGGGGGACAGCAACGACCAGTACTTC.

This clonotype was counted ten times or more. The rearrangement uses TRBV19 and TRBJ2-7, with 13 nucleotides matching TRBD2. Germline lookup yields CDR1 LNHDA and CDR2 SQIVND (reference sequence). The CDR3 has 15 residues. V was pared by 5 bases and J by 3 bases, with 4 bases of the junction left unmatched. The chain's CDR3 is CASSLRTSGGYEQYF. CDR3 bases: TGTGCCAGTAGTCTTCGGACTAGCGGGGGCTACGAGCAGTACTTC.

The chain joins TRBV6-2 or TRBV6-3 to TRBJ2-1; either TRBD1 or TRBD2 may supply D (6 bases each). Deletions cut 8 bases from V and 6 bases from J, with 11 bases between. CDR1 MNHEY and CDR2 SVGEGT come from the germline V gene. The CDR3 loop spans 12 amino acids. Written as DNA, the CDR3 is TGTGCCAGCGCGTGGGGGGCCAATGAGCAGTTCTTC. This translates into CASAWGANEQFF.

This clonotype is medium-sized by share. This chain joins TRBV19 and TRBJ1-4; 8 positions agree with TRBD1. Per the germline V gene, CDR1 is LNHDA and CDR2 is SQIVND (reference sequence). V was clipped by 7 bases and J by 4 bases; unmatched bases: 8. The CDR3 is made up of 15 amino acids. The CDR3: CASNPPGQVNEKLFF. CDR3 nucleotide sequence: TGTGCCAGTAACCCCCCGGGACAGGTTAATGAAAAACTGTTTTTT.

This clonotype has a count of ten or more. The chain has TRBV7-3 and TRBJ2-1; tentatively, D is TRBD1 or TRBD2 (6 bases each). Trimming pared 5 bases from V and 3 bases from J, leaving 11 bases between. The germline V gene has CDR1 SGHTA and CDR2 FQGTGA. This CDR3 spans 14 amino acids. CDR3 in amino acids: CASSPRGDYNEQFF. DNA for the CDR3: TGTGCCAGCAGCCCTAGGGGGGACTACAATGAGCAGTTCTTC. Looking up the rest from reference TRBV7-3 and TRBJ2-1 gives the full variable domain: GAGVSQTPSNKVTEKGKYVELRCDPISGHTALYWYRQSLGQGPEFLIYFQGTGAADDSGLPNDRFFAVRPEGSVSTLKIQRTERGDSAVYLCASSPRGDYNEQFFGPGTRLTVL.

This clonotype was seen ten or more times. The rearrangement uses TRBV27 and TRBJ2-5; the D is unclear. CDR1 and CDR2 from the germline V gene are MNHEY and SMNVEV (reference sequence). V was shortened by 6 bases and J by 5 bases, with 19 bases between the two germline ends. The CDR3 is made up of 15 amino acids. In DNA, the CDR3 is TGTGCCAGCAGCCGGCGTGGGTATCGGTATGAGACCCAGTACTTC. This codes for CASSRRGYRYETQYF.

This clonotype was seen many times. The V call is TRBV20-1, the J call TRBJ1-4; tentative D call: TRBD1 (5 bases). Looked up from germline, CDR1 is DFQATT and CDR2 is SNEGSKA (reference sequence). The CDR3 runs to 12 residues. Trimming pared 1 base from V and 7 bases from J, leaving 7 bases between. CDR3 loop: CSARGGFEKLFF. The CDR3 DNA reads TGCAGTGCTAGAGGGGGCTTTGAAAAACTGTTTTTT.

Ten or more counts support this clonotype. The gene calls are TRBV9 and TRBJ1-6; D ambiguous. The CDR3 is made up of 16 amino acids. CDR1 is SGDLS, CDR2 YYNGEE, per germline. Trimming took off 0 bases at V and 0 bases at J, with 7 bases between the two ends. The CDR3, as DNA: TGTGCCAGCAGCGTAGCGGTGGACTCCTATAATTCACCCCTCCACTTT. Translated: CASSVAVDSYNSPLHF.

This clonotype was observed a few times. At one end, the junction sequence differs from germline, possibly due to a read error. The V call is TRBV20-1, the J call TRBJ1-1; TRBD1 is a possible D gene (6 bases). CDR3 length: 13 amino acids. Germline assignment: CDR1 DFQATT and CDR2 SNEGSKA (reference sequence). CDR3 sequence: CSARRGGPTEAFF. In DNA, the CDR3 is TGCAGCGCTAGGAGGGGGGGGCCCACTGAAGCTTTCTTT.

In this sample, this clonotype turned up a few times. A much bigger clone sits one base away, suggesting this may be a read error. The genes are TRBV12-3 or TRBV12-4 and TRBJ1-2, with a weak D call TRBD1 (6 bases). CDR3 length: 14 amino acids. V was trimmed by 3 bases and J by 7 bases, leaving 15 bases between them. CDR3 protein: CASSFGWQGSGYTF. CDR3 nucleotide sequence: TGTGCCAGCAGTTTCGGGTGGCAGGGGAGTGGCTACACCTTC.

V usage is TRBV6-5 and J usage is TRBJ1-6; tentatively, D is TRBD1 (5 bases). V was clipped by 7 bases and J by 10 bases, with 23 bases between them. CDR1 and CDR2 (germline): MNHEY, SVGAGI. The CDR3 contains 16 residues. CDR3 sequence: CASKRSAGVRGSPLHF. The CDR3 DNA sequence: TGTGCCAGCAAACGCTCGGCCGGGGTAAGGGGATCACCCCTCCACTTT.

This clonotype occurred many times. This chain connects TRBV18 to TRBJ2-5; 10 bases line up with TRBD1. Germline V gene lookup returns CDR1 KGHSH and CDR2 LQKENI. V was clipped by 3 bases and J by 4 bases; unmatched bases: 5. The CDR3 covers 15 residues. The chain's CDR3 is CASSPRQGAGETQYF. For the CDR3, the DNA is TGTGCCAGCTCACCGCGACAGGGGGCCGGAGAGACCCAGTACTTC.

The V call is TRBV28, the J call TRBJ2-5; the match to TRBD2 covers 8 bases. The CDR3 runs 16 residues. Germline V lookup: CDR1 MDHEN, CDR2 SYDVKM. The V gene end was trimmed by 3 bases and the J gene end by 0 bases; junction bases not matched to a gene: 6. In DNA form, the CDR3 reads TGTGCCAGCAGTTTCGGGGGGGCTAAGTACCAAGAGACCCAGTACTTC. It specifies CASSFGGAKYQETQYF.

This chain uses TRBV5-1 with TRBJ2-3; 9 bases agree with TRBD1. Germline loops: CDR1 SGHRS, CDR2 YFSETQ. The CDR3 has 16 residues. The V and J ends lost 5 bases and 1 base, in that order; junction bases with no gene match: 8. In DNA, the CDR3 is TGCGCCAGCAGACGCAGTCGGACAGGGGGCACAGATACGCAGTATTTT. It specifies CASRRSRTGGTDTQYF. The full variable domain, its missing parts supplied by reference TRBV5-1 and TRBJ2-3, is KAGVTQTPRYLIKTRGQQVTLSCSPISGHRSVSWYQQTPGQGLQFLFEYFSETQRNKGNFPGRFSGRQFSNSRSEMNVSTLELGDSALYLCASRRSRTGGTDTQYFGPGTRLTVL.

A few counts support this clonotype. The chain joins TRBV5-1 to TRBJ2-5; 13 bases align to TRBD2. The CDR3 has 16 amino acids. Germline CDR1 and CDR2: SGHRS and YFSETQ. The trim removed 4 bases at V and 0 bases at J, leaving 3 bases unmatched. The CDR3 coding sequence is TGCGCCAGCAGCCTGGGACTAGCGGGGAACCAAGAGACCCAGTACTTC. Amino acids: CASSLGLAGNQETQYF.

This sequence joins TRBV11-2 and TRBJ2-7; TRBD2 is a possible D gene (5 bases). The V and J ends lost 11 bases and 4 bases respectively, with 15 bases between them. Germline V CDR1 and CDR2: SGHAT, FQNNGV. The CDR3 consists of 12 residues. CDR3 sequence: CARLTGIYEQYF. The CDR3 bases are TGTGCCCGGCTCACCGGGATTTACGAGCAGTACTTC. Full variable domain (remainder filled in from reference TRBV11-2 and TRBJ2-7): EAGVAQSPRYKIIEKRQSVAFWCNPISGHATLYWYQQILGQGPKLLIQFQNNGVVDDSQLPKDRFSAERLKGVDSTLKIQPAKLEDSAVYLCARLTGIYEQYFGPGTRLTVT.

Turning to this clonotype: The final CDR3 position lacks the conserved phenylalanine or tryptophan, pointing to a likely read error. The chain employs TRBV24-1 and TRBJ2-7, with 8 bases fitting TRBD1. Losses at the gene ends were 11 bases for V and 4 bases for J; bases not matched to a gene: 12. CDR1 is KGHDR and CDR2 is SFDVKD in the germline V gene. This CDR3 spans 14 amino acids. The DNA for the CDR3 is TGTGCCATCTGTGGTGGACAGGGTTCATACGAGCAGTACCTC. Translated: CAICGGQGSYEQYL.

With respect to this clonotype: The junction and the germline gene differ at one end; a read error may be behind it. CDR3 sequence reads: CASSLLTRANEKLLF. DNA of the CDR3: TGTGCCAGCAGCTTACTGACACGGGCGAATGAAAAACTGCTTTTT. V gene TRBV7-9 combines with J gene TRBJ1-4, with unresolved D. This CDR3 region has 15 residues. Germline lookup yields CDR1 SEHNR and CDR2 FQNEAQ (reference sequence).

The genes are TRBV12-3 or TRBV12-4 and TRBJ1-2; perhaps TRBD1 as D (6 bases). This CDR3 comprises 11 residues. With 6 bases removed from V and 8 bases from J, the gap between germline ends came to 10 bases. CDR3 protein: CASRPGQGYTF. The DNA of the CDR3 is TGTGCCAGCAGGCCAGGACAGGGCTACACCTTC.

This clonotype was picked up a small number of times. The chain links TRBV28 to TRBJ2-1; 9 bases agree with TRBD1. CDR3 length: 15 residues. V was pared by 3 bases and J by 2 bases, with 2 bases of the junction left unmatched. Germline V CDR1 and CDR2: MDHEN, SYDVKM. The CDR3, as DNA: TGTGCCAGCAGTTTTCGGACAGGGGCCTACAATGAGCAGTTCTTC. Its translation: CASSFRTGAYNEQFF.